The clone carrying this T cell receptor beta chain was counted ten times or more. Its target is unknown. The V end lost 5 bases, the J end lost 3 bases, and 3 bases lay between the germline ends. Germline assignment: CDR1 SGHVS and CDR2 FQNEAQ. The CDR3 has 11 amino acids. By quantitative 5'-RACE with molecular barcodes, the TCR beta libraries were made. TCRdb reprocessed the 5' RACE reads with MiXCR, giving one entry per CDR3 protein. The sample comprises 220,000 or so distinct CDR3 sequences, under 12% of which are singletons, and about 20% rests with the top ten. The source of the sample is a study of CD8 T cells in ankylosing spondylitis. Study-level points and caveats: Disease-linked clones were found to be CD8+ and relatively rare in peripheral blood. Disease-linked clones reportedly showed significant enrichment in matched ankylosing spondylitis synovial fluid. Roughly eight highly homologous variants made up a TCR beta motif, and this motif appeared characteristic of ankylosing spondylitis blood.

This rearrangement joins TRBV7-8 to TRBJ2-3; D unclear. This receptor was obtained from a male donor with ankylosing spondylitis or in good health (not recorded which). The sample comprised blood, either unsorted or a sorted T cell fraction (not recorded which). The DNA for the CDR3 is TGTGCCAGCAGCCAAACAGATACGCAGTATTTT. It translates to CASSQTDTQYF.